This is a list of T cell receptor beta chains from one sample in a study of shared clonotypes between healthy human individuals. Repertoires were generated with immunoSEQ multiplex PCR, while TCRdb's copy carries only in-frame clones and drops some. This table has hundreds of thousands of clones, 92% appearing once. The sample comprised naive CD8+ T cells sorted from blood. The receptor source for this set is a man aged 25 to 40 in good health. The CDR3 runs from the conserved cysteine through the conserved F or W. The D gene is left open where the match is weak. Size is stated for part of the rows, as once, few or many counts, or as a class when the clone is expanded.

cdr3_aa: CASSQSRTGAYEQYF
cdr3_nt: TGTGCCAGCAGCCAATCCCGGACAGGGGCCTACGAGCAGTACTTC
cdr3_length: 15
d_call: TRBD1
v_call: TRBV16
j_call: TRBJ2-7
clone_size: NA

cdr3_aa: CAWSPGTGDQPQHF
cdr3_nt: TGTGCCTGGAGTCCCGGGACAGGGGATCAGCCCCAGCATTTT
cdr3_length: 14
d_call: TRBD1
v_call: TRBV30
j_call: TRBJ1-5
clone_size: NA

cdr3_aa: CASSGSSGSTGELFF
cdr3_nt: TGTGCCAGTAGTGGAAGTAGCGGGAGTACCGGGGAGCTGTTTTTT
cdr3_length: 15
d_call: TRBD2
v_call: TRBV19
j_call: TRBJ2-2
clone_size: NA

cdr3_aa: CASRESYEQYF
cdr3_nt: TGTGCCAGCAGGGAATCCTACGAGCAGTACTTC
cdr3_length: 11
d_call: NA
v_call: TRBV2
j_call: TRBJ2-7
clone_size: few

cdr3_aa: CASSYPEAENTGELFF
cdr3_nt: TGTGCCAGCAGTTACCCGGAGGCGGAAAACACCGGGGAGCTGTTTTTT
cdr3_length: 16
d_call: NA
v_call: TRBV6-6
j_call: TRBJ2-2
clone_size: NA

cdr3_aa: CASSVSGSDSDTQYF
cdr3_nt: TGTGCCAGCAGTGTTAGCGGGAGTGACTCAGATACGCAGTATTTT
cdr3_length: 15
d_call: TRBD2
v_call: TRBV2
j_call: TRBJ2-3
clone_size: NA

cdr3_aa: CAMRSSRNIQYF
cdr3_nt: TGTGCCATGCGAAGTAGCAGAAACATTCAGTACTTC
cdr3_length: 12
d_call: NA
v_call: TRBV2
j_call: TRBJ2-4
clone_size: NA

cdr3_aa: CASSYRGEQFF
cdr3_nt: TGTGCCAGCAGTTACAGAGGTGAGCAGTTCTTC
cdr3_length: 11
d_call: NA
v_call: TRBV6-5
j_call: TRBJ2-1
clone_size: NA

cdr3_aa: CASSQGDRGYYEQYF
cdr3_nt: TGCGCCAGCAGCCAGGGGGACAGGGGGTACTACGAGCAGTACTTC
cdr3_length: 15
d_call: TRBD1
v_call: TRBV4-1
j_call: TRBJ2-7
clone_size: NA

cdr3_aa: CASSILSTSGVYTGELFF
cdr3_nt: TGTGCCAGTAGTATCCTATCGACTAGCGGAGTATACACCGGGGAGCTGTTTTTT
cdr3_length: 18
d_call: TRBD2
v_call: TRBV19
j_call: TRBJ2-2
clone_size: NA

cdr3_aa: CASSSGRGKEQYF
cdr3_nt: TGTGCCAGCAGCTCTGGAAGAGGAAAAGAGCAGTACTTC
cdr3_length: 13
d_call: NA
v_call: TRBV13
j_call: TRBJ2-7
clone_size: NA

cdr3_aa: CASSSPGQNTDTQYF
cdr3_nt: TGTGCCAGCAGTTCACCGGGACAAAACACAGATACGCAGTATTTT
cdr3_length: 15
d_call: NA
v_call: TRBV27
j_call: TRBJ2-3
clone_size: NA

cdr3_aa: CASSLASSLETQYF
cdr3_nt: TGTGCCAGCAGCTTGGCCTCCTCTTTGGAGACCCAGTACTTC
cdr3_length: 14
d_call: NA
v_call: TRBV5-4
j_call: TRBJ2-5
clone_size: NA

cdr3_aa: CASSGGLASASYEQYF
cdr3_nt: TGTGCCAGCAGCGGGGGGCTCGCTAGCGCCTCCTACGAGCAGTACTTC
cdr3_length: 16
d_call: NA
v_call: TRBV5-4
j_call: TRBJ2-7
clone_size: NA

cdr3_aa: CASRTGPYEQYF
cdr3_nt: TGTGCCAGCAGGACAGGACCCTACGAGCAGTACTTC
cdr3_length: 12
d_call: NA
v_call: TRBV27
j_call: TRBJ2-7
clone_size: NA

cdr3_aa: CASSDGLAGDQEQYF
cdr3_nt: TGTGCCAGCAGTGACGGACTAGCGGGAGATCAAGAGCAGTACTTC
cdr3_length: 15
d_call: TRBD2
v_call: TRBV6-6
j_call: TRBJ2-7
clone_size: many

cdr3_aa: CASNPDLTDTQYF
cdr3_nt: TGCGCCAGCAATCCGGACCTCACAGATACGCAGTATTTT
cdr3_length: 13
d_call: NA
v_call: TRBV10-2
j_call: TRBJ2-3
clone_size: NA

cdr3_aa: CASSWGASQPQHF
cdr3_nt: TGTGCCAGCAGCTGGGGGGCCTCTCAGCCCCAGCATTTT
cdr3_length: 13
d_call: NA
v_call: TRBV7-6
j_call: TRBJ1-5
clone_size: NA

cdr3_aa: CASSARLVGEPFF
cdr3_nt: TGTGCCAGCAGCGCAAGACTAGTCGGGGAGCCGTTCTTC
cdr3_length: 13
d_call: NA
v_call: TRBV7-9
j_call: TRBJ2-1
clone_size: NA

cdr3_aa: CSARKVGEQFF
cdr3_nt: TGCAGTGCTAGAAAAGTAGGTGAGCAGTTCTTC
cdr3_length: 11
d_call: NA
v_call: TRBV20-1
j_call: TRBJ2-1
clone_size: NA

cdr3_aa: CASSLGTSGYEQYF
cdr3_nt: TGTGCCAGCAGCTTGGGGACTAGCGGCTACGAGCAGTACTTC
cdr3_length: 14
d_call: TRBD2
v_call: TRBV5-4
j_call: TRBJ2-7
clone_size: few

cdr3_aa: CASSRRDRGTEAFF
cdr3_nt: TGTGCCAGCAGCCGGCGGGACAGGGGGACTGAAGCTTTCTTT
cdr3_length: 14
d_call: TRBD1
v_call: TRBV7-2
j_call: TRBJ1-1
clone_size: NA

cdr3_aa: CASSVAFRLAGEAGELFF
cdr3_nt: TGTGCCAGCAGTGTCGCCTTCCGACTAGCGGGAGAAGCCGGGGAGCTGTTTTTT
cdr3_length: 18
d_call: TRBD2
v_call: TRBV25-1
j_call: TRBJ2-2
clone_size: NA